The rows below give T cell receptor beta chains drawn from one sample of a study of STAT5B mutations in CD4+ large granular lymphocyte leukemia. Libraries were prepared by immunoSEQ multiplex PCR; TCRdb keeps only in-frame clonotypes and omits some of them. This sample has around 30,000 clones, with about 74% found just once. Sequenced: CD4+ T cells from blood buffy coats. Receptor source: a human donor in good health. CDR3s include the opening cysteine and the closing phenylalanine or tryptophan.

J gene: TRBJ1-5
V gene: TRBV7-2
CDR3 protein: CASSLEVQPQHF

J gene: TRBJ2-5
V gene: TRBV6-1
CDR3 protein: CASKRELVGETQYF

J gene: TRBJ2-7
V gene: TRBV5-5
CDR3 protein: CASSLVGRSYEQYF

J gene: TRBJ1-5
V gene: TRBV18
CDR3 protein: CASSHINQPQHF

J gene: TRBJ1-2
V gene: TRBV28
CDR3 protein: CASSGTGPGYTF

J gene: TRBJ1-4
V gene: TRBV9
CDR3 protein: CASSVENHPNEKLFF

J gene: TRBJ2-3
V gene: TRBV7-9
CDR3 protein: CASSLEEGRGADTQYF

J gene: TRBJ1-4
V gene: TRBV7-9
CDR3 protein: CASSPTSRDEKLFF

J gene: TRBJ1-2
V gene: TRBV28
CDR3 protein: CASITKGVYGYTF

J gene: TRBJ2-7
V gene: TRBV19
CDR3 protein: CASSIPGLSSYEQYF

J gene: TRBJ2-7
V gene: TRBV21-1
CDR3 protein: CASSKGSGQGFYEQYF

J gene: TRBJ2-5
V gene: TRBV30
CDR3 protein: CAWRGEATQYF

J gene: TRBJ1-1
V gene: TRBV28
CDR3 protein: CASSPRTGWPNTEAFF

J gene: TRBJ2-5
V gene: TRBV29-1
CDR3 protein: CSVVTRTQYF

J gene: TRBJ2-7
V gene: TRBV28
CDR3 protein: CASSSGTRPYEQYF

J gene: TRBJ1-4
V gene: TRBV5-4
CDR3 protein: CASSRGQGATNEKLFF

J gene: TRBJ2-1
V gene: TRBV7-9
CDR3 protein: CASSLEGNTYNEQFF

J gene: TRBJ1-1
V gene: TRBV5-1
CDR3 protein: CASSLDLDPTEAFF

J gene: TRBJ1-1
V gene: TRBV13
CDR3 protein: CASSHRRRNTEAFF

J gene: TRBJ1-3
V gene: TRBV5-1
CDR3 protein: CASSLLPEGDSGNTIYF

J gene: TRBJ2-6
V gene: TRBV19
CDR3 protein: CASSILGGTSSGANVLTF

J gene: TRBJ1-5
V gene: TRBV19
CDR3 protein: CASSNWVFQPQHF

J gene: TRBJ1-3
V gene: TRBV7-2
CDR3 protein: CASSFQGQATSGNTIYF

J gene: TRBJ1-2
V gene: TRBV6-1
CDR3 protein: CASSEPGQGYGYTF

J gene: .
V gene: TRBV2
CDR3 protein: CASRGQGNQPQYF

J gene: TRBJ1-2
V gene: TRBV2
CDR3 protein: CASSESAANYGYTF

J gene: TRBJ2-2
V gene: TRBV7-2
CDR3 protein: CASTNTGELFF

J gene: TRBJ1-6
V gene: TRBV28
CDR3 protein: CASSFRSGQGNSPLHF

J gene: TRBJ2-1
V gene: TRBV5-5
CDR3 protein: CASSLALGLPYNEQFF

J gene: TRBJ2-1
V gene: TRBV19
CDR3 protein: CASSIRASGRVEQFF

J gene: TRBJ1-1
V gene: TRBV28
CDR3 protein: CASRRQETRTEAFF

J gene: TRBJ1-1
V gene: TRBV19
CDR3 protein: CASNYNRDTEAFF

J gene: TRBJ1-5
V gene: TRBV6-1
CDR3 protein: CASRKVREPQHF

J gene: TRBJ1-2
V gene: TRBV5-1
CDR3 protein: CASSLTGSYGYTF

J gene: TRBJ1-1
V gene: TRBV30
CDR3 protein: CAWTLQGTRGTEAFF

J gene: TRBJ1-1
V gene: TRBV5-1
CDR3 protein: CASSFSTGSNTEAFF

J gene: TRBJ2-5
V gene: TRBV25-1
CDR3 protein: CATQGWAGEETQYF

J gene: TRBJ1-2
V gene: TRBV12-5
CDR3 protein: CASGFSPDRAKENGYTF

J gene: TRBJ1-1
V gene: TRBV5-5
CDR3 protein: CASSFYGRGAAEAFF

J gene: TRBJ1-4
V gene: TRBV21-1
CDR3 protein: CASSVPGPLMEKLFF

J gene: TRBJ2-2
V gene: TRBV13
CDR3 protein: CASSFGKPLVSFPGELFF

J gene: TRBJ2-1
V gene: TRBV7-3
CDR3 protein: CASSLSGNEQFF

J gene: TRBJ1-1
V gene: TRBV5-1
CDR3 protein: CASSMKHGGTGSWNTEAFF

J gene: TRBJ1-5
V gene: TRBV19
CDR3 protein: CASKGGSISSNQPQHF

J gene: TRBJ2-1
V gene: TRBV6-6
CDR3 protein: CASSYMAYDNEQFF

J gene: TRBJ1-1
V gene: TRBV1
CDR3 protein: CTSSQEWGTEAFF

J gene: TRBJ2-6
V gene: TRBV5-1
CDR3 protein: CASSGEGSGANVLTF

J gene: TRBJ2-1
V gene: TRBV5-4
CDR3 protein: CASRQRLGDENEQFF

J gene: TRBJ1-1
V gene: TRBV7-2
CDR3 protein: CASSLRGNTEAFF

J gene: TRBJ2-3
V gene: TRBV2
CDR3 protein: CASSDWGPTQYF

J gene: TRBJ2-3
V gene: TRBV11-2
CDR3 protein: CASSLGPSGRMRDTQYF

J gene: TRBJ2-1
V gene: TRBV29-1
CDR3 protein: CSVPSPGNNEQFF

J gene: TRBJ2-3
V gene: TRBV7-3
CDR3 protein: CASSLMGPGLPTDTQYF

J gene: TRBJ1-2
V gene: TRBV6-5
CDR3 protein: CASSRDGNYHGYTF

J gene: TRBJ1-5
V gene: TRBV2
CDR3 protein: CASRGDSSNQPQHF

J gene: TRBJ1-2
V gene: TRBV6-1
CDR3 protein: CASRQGRGANYGYTF

J gene: TRBJ2-7
V gene: TRBV18
CDR3 protein: CASSPIQGASSYEQYF